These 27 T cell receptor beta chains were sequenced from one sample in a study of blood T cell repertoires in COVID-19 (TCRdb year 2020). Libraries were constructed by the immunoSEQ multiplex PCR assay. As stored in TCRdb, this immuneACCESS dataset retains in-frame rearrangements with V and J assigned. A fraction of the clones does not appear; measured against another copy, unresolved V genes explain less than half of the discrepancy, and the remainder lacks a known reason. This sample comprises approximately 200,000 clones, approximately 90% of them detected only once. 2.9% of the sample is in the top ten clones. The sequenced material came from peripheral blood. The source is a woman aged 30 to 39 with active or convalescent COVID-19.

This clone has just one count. CDR3 coding DNA: TGTGCCAGCAGCTCCGGACAGGACCTTTCCTACAATGAGCAGTTCTTC. Translating it yields CASSSGQDLSYNEQFF. V usage is TRBV11-3 and J usage is TRBJ2-1; 7 bases align to TRBD1. This CDR3 comprises 16 residues. In germline, CDR1 is SGHNT, CDR2 YENEEA. Trimming cost V 4 bases and J 1 base; bases outside gene matches: 7.

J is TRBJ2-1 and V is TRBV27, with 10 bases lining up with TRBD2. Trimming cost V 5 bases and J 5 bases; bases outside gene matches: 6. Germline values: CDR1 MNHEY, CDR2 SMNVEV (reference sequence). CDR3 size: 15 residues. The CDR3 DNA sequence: TGTGCCAGCAGTGCTAGCGGGAGAGTCAACAATGAGCAGTTCTTC. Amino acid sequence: CASSASGRVNNEQFF.

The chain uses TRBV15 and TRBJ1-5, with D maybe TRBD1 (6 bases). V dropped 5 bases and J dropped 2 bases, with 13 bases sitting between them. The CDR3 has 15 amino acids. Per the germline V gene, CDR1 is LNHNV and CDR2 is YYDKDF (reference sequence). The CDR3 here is CATSQDNRGNQPQHF. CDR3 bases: TGTGCCACCAGCCAGGATAACAGGGGCAATCAGCCCCAGCATTTT.

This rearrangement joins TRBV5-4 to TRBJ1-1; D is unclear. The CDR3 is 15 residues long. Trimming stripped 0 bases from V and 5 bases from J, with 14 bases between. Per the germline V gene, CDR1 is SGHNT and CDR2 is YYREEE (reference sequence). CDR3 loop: CASSLATGFGTEAFF. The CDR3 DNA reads TGTGCCAGCAGCTTGGCCACCGGGTTCGGGACTGAAGCTTTCTTT.

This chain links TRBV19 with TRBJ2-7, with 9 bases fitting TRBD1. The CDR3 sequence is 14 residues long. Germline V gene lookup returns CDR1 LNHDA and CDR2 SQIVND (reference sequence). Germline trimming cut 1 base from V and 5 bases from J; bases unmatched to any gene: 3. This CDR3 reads CASSIGTGVNEQYF. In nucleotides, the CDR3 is TGTGCCAGTAGTATAGGGACAGGGGTCAACGAGCAGTACTTC. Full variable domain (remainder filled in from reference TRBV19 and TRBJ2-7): DGGITQSPKYLFRKEGQNVTLSCEQNLNHDAMYWYRQDPGQGLRLIYYSQIVNDFQKGDIAEGYSVSREKKESFPLTVTSAQKNPTAFYLCASSIGTGVNEQYFGPGTRLTVT.

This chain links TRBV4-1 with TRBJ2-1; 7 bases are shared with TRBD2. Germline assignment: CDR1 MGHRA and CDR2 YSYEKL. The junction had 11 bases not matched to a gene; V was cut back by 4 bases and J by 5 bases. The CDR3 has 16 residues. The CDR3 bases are TGCGCCAGCAGCCCCGTAGGACTAGTTGTCAACAATGAGCAGTTCTTC. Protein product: CASSPVGLVVNNEQFF.

The CDR3 DNA reads as TGTGCCAGCAGCTCCGATGACAGGGTAAAAGCTTTCTTT. This sequence encodes CASSSDDRVKAFF. The rearrangement links TRBV7-9 to TRBJ1-1, with TRBD1 matching over 7 bases. Germline V gives CDR1 SEHNR, CDR2 FQNEAQ (reference sequence). Losses at the gene ends were 4 bases for V and 9 bases for J; bases not matched to a gene: 8. The CDR3 sequence is 13 residues long.

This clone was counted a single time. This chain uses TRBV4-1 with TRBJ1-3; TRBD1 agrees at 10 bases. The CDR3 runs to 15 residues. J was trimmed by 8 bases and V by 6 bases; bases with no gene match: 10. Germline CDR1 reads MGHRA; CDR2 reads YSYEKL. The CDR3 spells CASSPIIDRGHTIYF. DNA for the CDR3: TGCGCCAGCAGTCCAATAATCGACAGGGGGCACACCATATATTTT.

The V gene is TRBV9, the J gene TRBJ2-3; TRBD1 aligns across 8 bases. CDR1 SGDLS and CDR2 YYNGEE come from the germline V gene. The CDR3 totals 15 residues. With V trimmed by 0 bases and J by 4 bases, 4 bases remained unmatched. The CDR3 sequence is CASSVVGTGADTQYF. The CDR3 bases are TGTGCCAGCAGCGTAGTAGGGACAGGCGCAGATACGCAGTATTTT.

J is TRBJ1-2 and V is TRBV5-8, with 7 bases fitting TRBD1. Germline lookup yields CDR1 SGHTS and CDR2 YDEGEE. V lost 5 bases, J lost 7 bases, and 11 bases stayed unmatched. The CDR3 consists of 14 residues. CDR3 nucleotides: TGTGCCAGCAGGTTACAGGGGTCTCAACGTGGCTACACCTTC. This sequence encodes CASRLQGSQRGYTF.

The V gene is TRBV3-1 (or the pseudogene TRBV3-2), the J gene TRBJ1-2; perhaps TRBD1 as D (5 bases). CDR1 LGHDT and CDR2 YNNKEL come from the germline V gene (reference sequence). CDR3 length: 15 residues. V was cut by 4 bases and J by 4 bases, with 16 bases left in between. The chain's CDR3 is CASSLSMGGSYGYTF. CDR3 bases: TGTGCCAGCAGCCTCAGTATGGGGGGATCCTATGGCTACACCTTC.

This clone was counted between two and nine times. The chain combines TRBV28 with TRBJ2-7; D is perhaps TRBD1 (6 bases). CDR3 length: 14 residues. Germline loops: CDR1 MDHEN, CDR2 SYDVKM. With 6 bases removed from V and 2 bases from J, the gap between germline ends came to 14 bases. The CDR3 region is CASRGTWSTYEQYF. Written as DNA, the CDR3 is TGTGCCAGCAGGGGGACATGGTCAACCTACGAGCAGTACTTC.

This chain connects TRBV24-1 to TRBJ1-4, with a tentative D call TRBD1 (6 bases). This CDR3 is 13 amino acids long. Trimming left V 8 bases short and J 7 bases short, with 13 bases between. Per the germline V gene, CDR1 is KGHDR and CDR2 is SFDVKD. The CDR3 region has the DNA TGTGCCACCACCAGGGGACGGGCTGAAAAACTGTTTTTT. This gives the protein CATTRGRAEKLFF.

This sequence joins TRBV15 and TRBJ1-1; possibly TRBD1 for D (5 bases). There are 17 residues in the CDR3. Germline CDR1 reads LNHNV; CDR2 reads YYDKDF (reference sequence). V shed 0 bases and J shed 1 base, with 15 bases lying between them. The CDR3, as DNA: TGTGCCACCAGCAGAGAGGTTGGCGGGGGAGGGAACACTGAAGCTTTCTTT. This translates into CATSREVGGGGNTEAFF.

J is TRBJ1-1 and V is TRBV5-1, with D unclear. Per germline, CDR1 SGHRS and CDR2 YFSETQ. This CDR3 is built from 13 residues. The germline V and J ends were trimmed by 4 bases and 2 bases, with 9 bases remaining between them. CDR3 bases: TGCGCCAGCAGCGCGACATTTAACACTGAAGCTTTCTTT. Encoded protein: CASSATFNTEAFF.

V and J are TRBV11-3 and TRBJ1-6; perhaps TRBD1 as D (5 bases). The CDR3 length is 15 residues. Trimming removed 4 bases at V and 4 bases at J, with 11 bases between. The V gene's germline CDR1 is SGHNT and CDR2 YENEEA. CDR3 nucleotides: TGTGCCAGCAGCTCCAGGGATCATTATAATTCACCCCTCCACTTT. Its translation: CASSSRDHYNSPLHF.

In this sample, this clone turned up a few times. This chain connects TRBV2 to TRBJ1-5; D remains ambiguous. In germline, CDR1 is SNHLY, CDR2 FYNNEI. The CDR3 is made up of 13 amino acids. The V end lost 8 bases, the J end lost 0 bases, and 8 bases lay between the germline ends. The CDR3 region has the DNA TGTGCCAGCGACCGGGATAGCAATCAGCCCCAGCATTTT. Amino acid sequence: CASDRDSNQPQHF.

In DNA form, the CDR3 reads TGTGCCAGCAGCACTGGGGAGCTTGGGACTGAAGCTTTCTTT. Amino acid sequence: CASSTGELGTEAFF. The V gene is TRBV11-3, the J gene TRBJ1-1; no definite D call. The CDR3 runs to 14 residues. V lost 5 bases to trimming and J lost 5 bases, with 15 bases between them. The germline V gene encodes CDR1 SGHNT and CDR2 YENEEA.

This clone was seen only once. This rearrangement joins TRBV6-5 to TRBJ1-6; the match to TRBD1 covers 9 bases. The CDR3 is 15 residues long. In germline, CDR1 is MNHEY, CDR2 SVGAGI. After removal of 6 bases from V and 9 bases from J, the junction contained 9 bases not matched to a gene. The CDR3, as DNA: TGTGCCAGCAGACGGGAGGGACAGGGTGCTTCACCCCTCCACTTT. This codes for CASRREGQGASPLHF.

CDR3 in DNA: TGTGCCAGCAGCTTAGCCCTAACCTACGAGCAGTACTTC. It codes for CASSLALTYEQYF. The chain links TRBV7-8 to TRBJ2-7; D call uncertain. V gave up 0 bases and J gave up 2 bases, with 5 bases separating them. CDR3 length equals 13 residues. Germline loops: CDR1 SGHVS, CDR2 FQNEAQ.

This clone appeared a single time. CDR3 coding DNA: TGTGCCAGTAGCCAGGGACAGGCGGTCCCTCCTGGCTACACCTTC. It is translated as CASSQGQAVPPGYTF. This chain joins TRBV19 and TRBJ1-2, with TRBD1 identical over 8 bases. V trimming: 6 bases; J trimming: 7 bases; junction bases outside the gene matches: 13. Germline CDR1 and CDR2: LNHDA and SQIVND (reference sequence). This CDR3 contains 15 residues. Using reference TRBV19 and TRBJ1-2 for the parts outside the CDR3, the full variable domain is DGGITQSPKYLFRKEGQNVTLSCEQNLNHDAMYWYRQDPGQGLRLIYYSQIVNDFQKGDIAEGYSVSREKKESFPLTVTSAQKNPTAFYLCASSQGQAVPPGYTFGSGTRLTVV.

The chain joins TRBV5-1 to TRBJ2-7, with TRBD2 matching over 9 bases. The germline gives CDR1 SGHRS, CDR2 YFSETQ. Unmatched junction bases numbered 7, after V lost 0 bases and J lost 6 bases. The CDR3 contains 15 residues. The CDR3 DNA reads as TGCGCCAGCAGCTTGGTATCTAGCGGGAAGGCCGAGCAGTACTTC. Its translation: CASSLVSSGKAEQYF.

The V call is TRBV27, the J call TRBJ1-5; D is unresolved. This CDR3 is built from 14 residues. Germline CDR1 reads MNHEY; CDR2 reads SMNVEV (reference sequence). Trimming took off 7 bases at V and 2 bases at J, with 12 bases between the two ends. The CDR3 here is CASTTGFGNQPQHF. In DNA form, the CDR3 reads TGTGCCAGCACCACGGGTTTTGGCAATCAGCCCCAGCATTTT.

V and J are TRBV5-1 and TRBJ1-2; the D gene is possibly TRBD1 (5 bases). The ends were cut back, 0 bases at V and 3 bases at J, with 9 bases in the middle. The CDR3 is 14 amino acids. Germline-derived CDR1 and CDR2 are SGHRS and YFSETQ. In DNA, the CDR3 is TGCGCCAGCAGCTTGGGCCAGACAGACTATGGCTACACCTTC. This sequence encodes CASSLGQTDYGYTF.

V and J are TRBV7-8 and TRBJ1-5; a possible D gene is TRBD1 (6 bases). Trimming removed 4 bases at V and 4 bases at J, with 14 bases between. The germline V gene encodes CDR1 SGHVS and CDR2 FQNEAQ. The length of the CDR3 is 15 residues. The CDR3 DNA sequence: TGTGCCAGCAGCTCCTACAGGGATCCAAATCAGCCCCAGCATTTT. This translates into CASSSYRDPNQPQHF.

In DNA form, the CDR3 reads TGTGCCAGACCAAGGGGTAGGTGGGGCTACACCTTC. It codes for CARPRGRWGYTF. The V gene is TRBV18, the J gene TRBJ1-2; a weak D match, TRBD1 (5 bases). The V end lost 9 bases, the J end lost 8 bases, and 16 bases lay between the germline ends. CDR1 KGHSH and CDR2 LQKENI come from the germline V gene. This CDR3 spans 12 amino acids.

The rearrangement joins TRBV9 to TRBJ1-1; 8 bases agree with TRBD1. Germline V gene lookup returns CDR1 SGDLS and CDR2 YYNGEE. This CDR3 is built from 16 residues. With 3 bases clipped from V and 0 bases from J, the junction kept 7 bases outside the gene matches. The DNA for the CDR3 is TGTGCCAGCAGCGCTACAGGGGGTCGGGTGAACACTGAAGCTTTCTTT. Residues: CASSATGGRVNTEAFF.